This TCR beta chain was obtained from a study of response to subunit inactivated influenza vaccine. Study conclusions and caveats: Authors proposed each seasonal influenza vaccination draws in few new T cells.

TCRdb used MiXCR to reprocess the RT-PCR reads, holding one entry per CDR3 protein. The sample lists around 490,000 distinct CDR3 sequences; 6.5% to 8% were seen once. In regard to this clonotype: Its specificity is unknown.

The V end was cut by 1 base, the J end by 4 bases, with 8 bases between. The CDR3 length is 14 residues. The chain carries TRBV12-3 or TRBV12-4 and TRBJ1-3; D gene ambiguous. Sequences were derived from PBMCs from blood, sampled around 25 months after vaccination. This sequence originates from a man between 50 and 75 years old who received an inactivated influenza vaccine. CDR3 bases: TGTGCCAGCAGTTTAGGGGCCTCAGGAAACACCATATATTTT. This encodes CASSLGASGNTIYF.